This TCR beta chain was recorded in a study of blood T cell repertoires in COVID-19. Generated by immunoSEQ multiplex PCR, the TCRdb table keeps only in-frame clones and is missing some. The profile shows hundreds of thousands of clones, about 83% of them singletons. V lost 5 bases to trimming and J lost 4 bases, with 14 bases between them. There are 14 residues in the CDR3. CDR1 and CDR2 from the germline V gene are SGHTA and FQGNSA. The genes are TRBV7-2 and TRBJ1-1, with a possible D match to TRBD1 (6 bases). The origin of this receptor is a woman in her forties or fifties who had recovered from COVID-19. The sequenced material came from peripheral blood. Written as DNA, the CDR3 is TGTGCCAGCAGCCTTAGGGGGTTGGGCACTGAAGCTTTCTTT. Protein: CASSLRGLGTEAFF.